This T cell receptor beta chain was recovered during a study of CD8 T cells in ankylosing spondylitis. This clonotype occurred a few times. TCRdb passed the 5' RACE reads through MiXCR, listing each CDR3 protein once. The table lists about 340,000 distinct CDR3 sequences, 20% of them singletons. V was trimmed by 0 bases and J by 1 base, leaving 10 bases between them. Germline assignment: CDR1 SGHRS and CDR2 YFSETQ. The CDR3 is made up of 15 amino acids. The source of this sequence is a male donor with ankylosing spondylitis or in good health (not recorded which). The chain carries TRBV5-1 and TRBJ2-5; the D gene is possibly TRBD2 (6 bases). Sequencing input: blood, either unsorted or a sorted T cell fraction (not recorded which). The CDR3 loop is CASSLEAGSQETQYF. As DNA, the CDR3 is TGCGCCAGCAGCTTGGAGGCGGGGTCCCAAGAGACCCAGTACTTC. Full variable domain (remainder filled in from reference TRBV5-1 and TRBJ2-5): KAGVTQTPRYLIKTRGQQVTLSCSPISGHRSVSWYQQTPGQGLQFLFEYFSETQRNKGNFPGRFSGRQFSNSRSEMNVSTLELGDSALYLCASSLEAGSQETQYFGPGTRLLVL.